This T cell receptor beta chain was retrieved from a study of cytomegalovirus exposure and HLA in healthy donors. This clone came up a few times. The antigen is undetermined. Germline V lookup: CDR1 SGHNT, CDR2 YYREEE (reference sequence). This CDR3 comprises 14 residues. The germline V and J ends were trimmed by 1 base and 5 bases, with 10 bases remaining between them. Study-wide points: Later genetic work tied a missense DCLRE1C variant to beta-chain V and J trimming. The classifier reportedly diagnosed cytomegalovirus status with high specificity and sensitivity. In vitro checks showed that a few CMV-associated chains really do target CMV antigens.

PCR employed 60 Vbeta and 13 Jbeta primers. Clones were read by immunoSEQ multiplex PCR, and TCRdb kept only the in-frame ones, dropping some. The table records tens of thousands of clones, about 83% of them present only once. The source is a boy aged 10-17 years in good health and CMV-seronegative. The specimen was PBMCs. V gene TRBV5-4 combines with J gene TRBJ1-5; D remains ambiguous. CDR3 in DNA: TGTGCCAGCAGCTTGTTGGGCACGGATCAGCCCCAGCATTTT. Translated: CASSLLGTDQPQHF.